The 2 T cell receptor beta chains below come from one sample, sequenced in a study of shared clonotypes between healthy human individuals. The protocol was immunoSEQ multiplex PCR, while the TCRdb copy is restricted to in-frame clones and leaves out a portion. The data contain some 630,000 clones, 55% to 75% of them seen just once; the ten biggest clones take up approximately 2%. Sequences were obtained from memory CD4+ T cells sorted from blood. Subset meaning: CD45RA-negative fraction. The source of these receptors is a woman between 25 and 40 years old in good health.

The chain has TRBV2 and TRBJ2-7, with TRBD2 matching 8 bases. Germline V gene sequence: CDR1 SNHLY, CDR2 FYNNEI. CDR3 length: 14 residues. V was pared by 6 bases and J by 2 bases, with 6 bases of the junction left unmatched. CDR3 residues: CASRTDSGTYEQYF. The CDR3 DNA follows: TGTGCCAGCAGAACCGATAGCGGGACCTACGAGCAGTACTTC.

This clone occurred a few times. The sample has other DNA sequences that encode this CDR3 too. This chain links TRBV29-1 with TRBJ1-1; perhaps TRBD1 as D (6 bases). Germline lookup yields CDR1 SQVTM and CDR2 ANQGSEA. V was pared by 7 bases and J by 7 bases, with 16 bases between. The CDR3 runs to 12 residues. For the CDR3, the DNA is TGCAGCGCCGGGACACCCGGCGTTGAAGCTTTCTTT. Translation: CSAGTPGVEAFF.